The 19 T cell receptor beta chains below all came from one sample that was sequenced in a study of blood T cell repertoires in COVID-19 (dated by TCRdb to about 2020). Library prep was done by the immunoSEQ multiplex PCR assay. Held by TCRdb, this immuneACCESS table contains in-frame sequences only and omits some clones. Under half of the omission traces to an unresolved V gene where checked; the cause of the rest is unknown. Within this sample are over 150,000 clones, with roughly nine tenths of them counted one time only. The top ten hold approximately 2% of the sample. Sequenced: peripheral blood. The receptors derive from a man aged 18 to 30 who had recovered from COVID-19.

The rearrangement uses TRBV1 and TRBJ2-3; the D call in the table, TRBD2, was not verified against the DNA. TRBV1 is designated a pseudogene. The CDR3 loop spans 18 amino acids. The CDR3 loop reads CTSSQGHSPSGLTDTQYF. The DNA for the CDR3 is TGCACCAGCAGTCAAGGTCACTCGCCTAGCGGCCTCACAGATACGCAGTATTTT.

The chain uses TRBV24-1 and TRBJ2-7, with 10 bases aligning to TRBD2. The germline V gene encodes CDR1 KGHDR and CDR2 SFDVKD. This CDR3 has 14 amino acids. J gave up 3 bases and V 8 bases, and 6 bases lay outside the gene matches. CDR3: CATTPRTSGYEQYF. CDR3 bases: TGTGCCACCACCCCCCGGACTAGCGGCTACGAGCAGTACTTC.

The V call is TRBV6-6, the J call TRBJ2-3; TRBD2 matches 7 bases. The V and J ends lost 5 bases and 2 bases, in that order; junction bases with no gene match: 13. The CDR3 contains 17 residues. The V gene's germline CDR1 is MNHNY and CDR2 SVGAGI (reference sequence). CDR3 loop: CASSRLALAGVTDTQYF. In DNA, the CDR3 is TGTGCCAGCAGTCGTCTGGCGTTAGCGGGCGTCACAGATACGCAGTATTTT.

In this sample, this clone turned up once. This chain links TRBV20-1 with TRBJ1-1; D perhaps matches TRBD1 (5 bases). Germline CDR1 and CDR2: DFQATT and SNEGSKA (reference sequence). Trimming stripped 3 bases from V and 8 bases from J, with 13 bases between. CDR3 size: 12 residues. For the CDR3, the DNA is TGCAGTGCTAGTGGGCGACAGACGGAAGCTTTCTTT. It encodes CSASGRQTEAFF.

V gene TRBV6-2 or TRBV6-3 combines with J gene TRBJ2-5; the D gene is possibly TRBD1 (5 bases). Looked up from germline, CDR1 is MNHEY and CDR2 is SVGEGT. V was shortened by 2 bases and J by 1 base, with 11 bases between the two germline ends. This CDR3 spans 15 amino acids. In nucleotides, the CDR3 is TGTGCCAGCAGTTACCGACAAGGGGCCCAAGAGACCCAGTACTTC. Translating gives CASSYRQGAQETQYF.

This clone was picked up one time. V and J are TRBV9 and TRBJ2-1; 11 positions agree with TRBD2. The germline gives CDR1 SGDLS, CDR2 YYNGEE. V lost 1 base to trimming and J lost 9 bases; unmatched junction nucleotides: 3. The CDR3 sequence is 14 residues long. CDR3 region: CASSVFSGRGEQFF. As DNA, the CDR3 is TGTGCCAGCAGCGTATTTAGCGGGAGGGGTGAGCAGTTCTTC.

The rearrangement joins TRBV29-1 to TRBJ2-7; the D gene is possibly TRBD2 (5 bases). The CDR3 length is 13 residues. Trimming pared 5 bases from V and 1 base from J, leaving 12 bases between. Germline V gene data show CDR1 as SQVTM and CDR2 as ANQGSEA. The CDR3 spells CSVSDGVSYEQYF. DNA of the CDR3: TGCAGCGTTTCTGACGGGGTATCCTACGAGCAGTACTTC.

This sequence joins TRBV28 and TRBJ1-2; D remains unclear. Germline loops: CDR1 MDHEN, CDR2 SYDVKM. This CDR3 has 12 amino acids. The ends were cut back, 4 bases at V and 5 bases at J, with 8 bases in the middle. CDR3 amino acids: CASSYKSYGYTF. The CDR3 bases are TGTGCCAGCAGTTACAAATCTTATGGCTACACCTTC.

V and J are TRBV4-3 and TRBJ2-3; D is uncertain. The CDR3 loop spans 15 amino acids. Trimming stripped 0 bases from V and 2 bases from J, with 9 bases between. Per germline, CDR1 LGHNA and CDR2 YSLEER. The CDR3 nucleotides are TGCGCCAGCAGCCAAGATCTCTCCCCCACAGATACGCAGTATTTT. This encodes CASSQDLSPTDTQYF.

V and J are TRBV7-8 and TRBJ2-1, with 7 bases matching TRBD2. CDR1 and CDR2 from the germline V gene are SGHVS and FQNEAQ. V was clipped by 5 bases and J by 6 bases; unmatched bases: 10. This CDR3 has 15 residues. The CDR3 region has the DNA TGTGCCAGCAGCCCCCGGAACGGGAGGTCCAATGAGCAGTTCTTC. It specifies CASSPRNGRSNEQFF.

V gene TRBV7-9 combines with J gene TRBJ2-1; D is possibly TRBD2 (6 bases). V was clipped by 6 bases and J by 2 bases, with 14 bases between them. CDR1 and CDR2 (germline): SEHNR, FQNEAQ (reference sequence). There are 15 residues in the CDR3. CDR3 protein: CASSFIGSAYNEQFF. In DNA, the CDR3 is TGTGCCAGCAGTTTTATCGGGAGCGCCTACAATGAGCAGTTCTTC.

The chain carries TRBV6-2 or TRBV6-3 and TRBJ2-7, with TRBD2 matching over 8 bases. CDR1 and CDR2 (germline): MNHEY, SVGEGT. Unmatched junction bases numbered 2, after V lost 0 bases and J lost 1 base. CDR3 size: 15 residues. The CDR3, as DNA: TGTGCCAGCAGTTACTCCGGGGGGGGATCCTACGAGCAGTACTTC. Translating gives CASSYSGGGSYEQYF.

The rearrangement joins TRBV20-1 to TRBJ1-2; 7 bases align to TRBD1. V trimming: 3 bases; J trimming: 5 bases; junction bases outside the gene matches: 21. This CDR3 is 18 amino acids long. Germline values: CDR1 DFQATT, CDR2 SNEGSKA (reference sequence). The CDR3 reads CSASQAATGAAGRYGYTF. DNA of the CDR3: TGCAGTGCTAGTCAAGCAGCCACAGGGGCCGCGGGTCGATATGGCTACACCTTC.

CDR3 DNA sequence: TGTGCCAGCAGCTCCTACACTGAAGCTTTCTTT. It encodes CASSSYTEAFF. The genes are TRBV6-2 or TRBV6-3 and TRBJ1-1; D is unresolved. CDR1 is MNHEY and CDR2 is SVGEGT in the germline V gene. The ends were cut back, 6 bases at V and 3 bases at J, with 5 bases in the middle. The CDR3 is made up of 11 amino acids.

This chain uses TRBV7-2 with TRBJ1-1, with D perhaps matching TRBD1 (5 bases). CDR3 length: 15 amino acids. With 2 bases removed from V and 1 base from J, the gap between germline ends came to 11 bases. CDR1 is SGHTA, CDR2 FQGNSA, per germline. CDR3 residues: CASSLFGQGNTEAFF. The CDR3 bases are TGTGCCAGCAGCTTATTTGGGCAGGGGAACACTGAAGCTTTCTTT. The full variable domain, rest sourced from reference TRBV7-2 and TRBJ1-1, is GAGVSQSPSNKVTEKGKDVELRCDPISGHTALYWYRQSLGQGLEFLIYFQGNSAPDKSGLPSDRFSAERTGGSVSTLTIQRTQQEDSAVYLCASSLFGQGNTEAFFGQGTRLTVV.

This clone appeared a few times. This sequence joins TRBV9 and TRBJ2-7; D possibly corresponds to TRBD2 (5 bases). V gave up 0 bases and J gave up 4 bases, with 14 bases separating them. In germline, CDR1 is SGDLS, CDR2 YYNGEE. The CDR3 has 15 residues. The CDR3 is CASSVAPSADYEQYF. The CDR3 DNA is TGTGCCAGCAGCGTAGCCCCATCAGCGGATTACGAGCAGTACTTC. The full variable domain, completed using reference TRBV9 and TRBJ2-7, is DSGVTQTPKHLITATGQRVTLRCSPRSGDLSVYWYQQSLDQGLQFLIQYYNGEERAKGNILERFSAQQFPDLHSELNLSSLELGDSALYFCASSVAPSADYEQYFGPGTRLTVT.

This sequence joins TRBV5-1 and TRBJ1-5; D gene ambiguous. Germline CDR1 and CDR2: SGHRS and YFSETQ. The CDR3 length is 16 residues. Trimming left V 1 base short and J 4 bases short, with 15 bases between. The CDR3 DNA reads TGCGCCAGCAGCTTGCGTTGGGCAGTCCCTAATCAGCCCCAGCATTTT. Translating it yields CASSLRWAVPNQPQHF.

The V gene is TRBV7-9, the J gene TRBJ2-7; TRBD1 aligns across 7 bases. This CDR3 region has 16 residues. Germline values: CDR1 SEHNR, CDR2 FQNEAQ (reference sequence). V shed 4 bases and J 1 base; nucleotides not matched to a gene: 10. The CDR3 bases are TGTGCCAGCAGCTCAGTCGAACAGGGGCGGTCCTACGAGCAGTACTTC. Its translation is CASSSVEQGRSYEQYF.

The chain recombines TRBV3-1 (or the pseudogene TRBV3-2) with TRBJ2-2; D ambiguous. V lost 0 bases to trimming and J lost 5 bases, with 13 bases between them. From germline, CDR1 is LGHDT and CDR2 YNNKEL (reference sequence). The CDR3 has 16 residues. The CDR3 coding sequence is TGTGCCAGCAGCCAAGAGCCCAGCGTTCGGACCGGGGAGCTGTTTTTT. Translation gives CASSQEPSVRTGELFF.